This T cell receptor (beta chain) originates from a study of post-analysis software for immune sequencing data (dated by TCRdb to about 2015). Regarding the study in general: Recorded disease courses included relapsing-remitting, secondary progressive and progressive-relapsing multiple sclerosis, with some patients lacking subtype annotation. A subset of samples was prepared in parallel using single-end sample barcoding, then pooled and co-amplified after Illumina adapter ligation. The patient repertoires were compared against 10 to 12 previously published healthy control repertoires obtained from donors aged 6 to 25 years. The paper as a whole reports these results and caveats: Normalized Chao1 diversity was significantly lower in multiple sclerosis patients than controls, suggesting substantial peripheral T-cell clonal expansion. The multiple sclerosis patient group was slightly younger than the control group. Patients showed significantly higher frequencies than controls for about 5 TRBV segments, among them TRBV5-6, TRBV5-1 and TRBV20-1. When samples were clustered directly using the F measure, samples prepared in the same batch co-clustered strongly, which prompted a batch-effect correction.

Trimming accounts for 3 bases at V and 7 bases at J, while the number of junction bases matched to no gene is 19. Reading from cysteine to phenylalanine, the CDR3 counts 19 amino acids. Solely the CDR3 DNA is kept, with 57 bases framed from the first base. The germline V gene specifies SGHDT as CDR1 and YYEEEE as CDR2. Remarks on this clonotype: It lacks a known antigen. Qualities for individual bases were not recorded, and no much larger clone is one base off.

To demonstrate the VDJtools post-analysis software, the study profiled TCR beta repertoires from the peripheral blood of about a dozen young patients with multiple sclerosis. The multiple sclerosis patients were children and adolescents ranging in age from about 6 to 16 years. The library was made by PCR. TCRdb records Illumina HiSeq 2500 as the sequencer. Unique molecular identifiers were incorporated into TCR beta cDNA libraries to reduce PCR and sequencing biases. Per 1 to 10 million input T cells, approximately 500,000 cDNA molecules were obtained, such that each molecule approximated one T cell. The patient libraries were prepared and sequenced with the same protocol used for the earlier healthy control dataset. Samples belonging to the same batch were prepared together, multiplexed and sequenced on a shared HiSeq lane. Per the source publication's procedure: MIGEC was used to process the raw barcoded reads, and molecular identifier groups with only a single read were discarded before consensus assembly and CDR3 extraction. Clonotype tables were post-analysed with VDJtools, and diversity was normalized by down-sampling all datasets to the smallest sample size. Repertoire overlap clustering matched CDR3 amino acid but not nucleotide sequences to correct batch-related cross-sample contamination. Using fastp at Q25 and MiXCR, TCRdb reprocessed the public reads and kept productive beta chains. Identical CDR3 proteins give one entry, which carries the most common genes and DNA. TCRdb's processing, not the authors', yielded these V and J calls. This sample holds roughly 410,000 distinct CDR3 sequences; about a third were observed only once. The ten largest account for over 10% of the sample.

The chain uses TRBV5-6 and TRBJ2-1; 10 central bases correspond to TRBD2. The source of this sequence is a girl aged 5 to 17 with multiple sclerosis. The source material was blood. The CDR3 loop reads CASSSGVGLAGAPGNEQFF. The base sequence is TGTGCCAGCAGCTCTGGGGTGGGGCTAGCGGGGGCCCCGGGGAATGAGCAGTTCTTC. With the portions outside the CDR3 filled from the reference TRBV5-6 and TRBJ2-1 genes, the complete variable region becomes DAGVTQSPTHLIKTRGQQVTLRCSPKSGHDTVSWYQQALGQGPQFIFQYYEEEERQRGNFPDRFSGHQFPNYSSELNVNALLLGDSALYLCASSSGVGLAGAPGNEQFFGPGTRLTVL.